These T cell receptor beta chains were read from a single sample in a study of control samples from healthy donors and cancer patients. Using immunoSEQ multiplex PCR, the repertoire was profiled, and TCRdb retains in-frame clones only, with some absent. The table records over 150,000 clones, 94% of them present only once. Sequenced: blood. The source is a middle-aged man in good health. The CDR3 runs from the conserved cysteine through the conserved F or W. Each record gives: J gene, D gene, V gene, clone size, CDR3 DNA, CDR3 protein. D genes are given only for firm matches. Clone sizes are given selectively: once, few, many, or a class where the clone is expanded.

>TRBJ2-7|-|TRBV11-2|once
TGTGCCAGCAGCTTAGGGCAGGGGAACTACGAGCAGTACTTC
CASSLGQGNYEQYF
>TRBJ2-2|-|TRBV5-5|-
TGTGCCAGCAGCTTGGCGCTCGGGGTCCCGAACACCGGGGAGCTGTTTTTT
CASSLALGVPNTGELFF
>TRBJ1-5|-|TRBV19|-
TGTGCCAGAGACCCAGGGGTCGGTCAGCCCCAGCATTTT
CARDPGVGQPQHF
>TRBJ2-3|-|TRBV27|-
TGTGCCAGCGGTAGGCCTTTAAACACAGATACGCAGTATTTT
CASGRPLNTDTQYF
>TRBJ1-2|TRBD1|TRBV27|-
TGTGCCAGCAGTTTAACGGACAGGGACTATGGCTACACCTTC
CASSLTDRDYGYTF
>TRBJ2-5|TRBD1|TRBV19|-
TGTGCCAGTAGTATGGGACAGGGTGGGCAAGAGACCCAGTACTTC
CASSMGQGGQETQYF
>TRBJ2-2|TRBD2|TRBV30|-
TGTGCCTGGAGTAGCCGGACTAGCGGGGGGGCCCTGGCTTGGACCGGGGAGCTGTTTTTT
CAWSSRTSGGALAWTGELFF
>TRBJ2-3|-|TRBV24-1|-
TGTGCCACCAGTGATTCCGGGGGGCTAGTATATACGCAGTATTTT
CATSDSGGLVYTQYF
>TRBJ1-2|-|TRBV28|-
TGTGCCAGCAGTTTCGGGGGGGCGCCCTATGGCTACACCTTC
CASSFGGAPYGYTF
>TRBJ2-2|TRBD1|TRBV6-5|-
TGTGCCAGCAGGCTCGGACAGGGGAACACCGGGGAGCTGTTTTTT
CASRLGQGNTGELFF
>TRBJ1-1|-|TRBV18|few
TGTGCCAGCTCACCGAGTGGGGGGGGGACTGAAGCTTTCTTT
CASSPSGGGTEAFF
>TRBJ2-3|TRBD1|TRBV24-1|few
TGTGCCACCAGTGAGACAGGGGCTAGCACAGATACGCAGTATTTT
CATSETGASTDTQYF
>TRBJ1-2|TRBD1|TRBV3-1/TRBV3-2|-
TGTGCCAGCAGCCGCGGGACAGGGGTGAACTATGGCTACACCTTC
CASSRGTGVNYGYTF
>TRBJ2-7|-|TRBV2|few
TGTGCCAGCAGTCCCCAAGGCACCTACGAGCAGTACTTC
CASSPQGTYEQYF
>TRBJ1-1|-|TRBV18|-
TGTGCCAGCTCACTCACAGGCAGAGATCTGAACACTGAAGCTTTCTTT
CASSLTGRDLNTEAFF
>TRBJ2-7|-|TRBV24-1|-
TGTGCCACCAGTAATGGGACGGGCGAGCAGTACTTC
CATSNGTGEQYF
>TRBJ2-2|TRBD1|TRBV7-9|-
TGTGCCAGGGACAGGGGGAACACCGGGGAGCTGTTTTTT
CARDRGNTGELFF
>TRBJ2-7|-|TRBV18|-
TGTGCCAGCTCACCAGAGACAGGCCATTACGAGCAGTACTTC
CASSPETGHYEQYF
>TRBJ2-2|TRBD2|TRBV9|-
TGTGCCAGCAGCGTAGAAGGGGAGGGGACCGGGGAGCTGTTTTTT
CASSVEGEGTGELFF
>TRBJ1-6|-|TRBV27|-
TGTGCCAGCAGTTTACAGGTTAATAATTCACCCCTCCACTTT
CASSLQVNNSPLHF
>TRBJ2-3|-|TRBV5-1|-
TGCGCCAGCAGCTTGGGCTTACTAGCCGATAGCACAGATACGCAGTATTTT
CASSLGLLADSTDTQYF
>TRBJ1-4|-|TRBV28|once
TGTGCCAGCAGTTTCATTGCAACTAATGAAAAACTGTTTTTT
CASSFIATNEKLFF
>TRBJ1-2|-|TRBV6-5|-
TGTGCCAGCAGTTACTCCCAGGGCCGAGAGCCCTATGGCTACACCTTC
CASSYSQGREPYGYTF
>TRBJ2-3|TRBD1|TRBV24-1|-
TGTGCCACCGGTGAGACAGGGGCTAGCACAGATACGCAGTATTTT
CATGETGASTDTQYF
>TRBJ1-1|TRBD1|TRBV5-1|-
TGCGCCAGCAGCCTCGGGACAGGGATCCCTGAAGCTTTCTTT
CASSLGTGIPEAFF
>TRBJ1-5|-|TRBV28|-
TGTGCCAGCAGTTTATACGACAGGAATAATCAGCCCCAGCATTTT
CASSLYDRNNQPQHF
>TRBJ1-2|-|TRBV6-6|-
TGTGCCAGCAGTTACGGCTCCCAAAACTATGGCTACACCTTC
CASSYGSQNYGYTF
>TRBJ2-2|TRBD1|TRBV18|-
TGTGCCAGCTCACCCCGGACAGGAGTCAACACCGGGGAGCTGTTTTTT
CASSPRTGVNTGELFF
>TRBJ1-1|TRBD1|TRBV24-1|-
TGTGCCACCAGTGGGGACAGGGGCGAAGGCACTGAAGCTTTCTTT
CATSGDRGEGTEAFF
>TRBJ1-5|-|TRBV27|-
TGTGCCAGCAGTCCCTTAGGGAATCAGCCCCAGCATTTT
CASSPLGNQPQHF
>TRBJ1-5|TRBD1|TRBV6-6|-
TGTGCCAGCAGTTACGATGGTGGGACAGGGGGCCAGCCCCAGCATTTT
CASSYDGGTGGQPQHF
>TRBJ1-5|-|TRBV27|once
TGTGCCAGCAGTTTAAAGTCTCGGACGGGCAATCAGCCCCAGCATTTT
CASSLKSRTGNQPQHF
>TRBJ1-1|TRBD1|TRBV7-2|-
TGTGCCAGCAGCTACAACAGGGGTAACACTGAAGCTTTCTTT
CASSYNRGNTEAFF
>TRBJ2-1|-|TRBV24-1|-
TGTGCCACCAGTGAGCCGGCGGGGGCGTCCTACAATGAGCAGTTCTTC
CATSEPAGASYNEQFF
>TRBJ2-3|-|TRBV11-2|-
TGTGCCAGCAGGAAGGTGGGAACAGATACGCAGTATTTT
CASRKVGTDTQYF
>TRBJ2-7|-|TRBV28|-
TGTGCCAGCAGTCCCCGAGGGGTGCTTGGGCACGAGCAGTACTTC
CASSPRGVLGHEQYF
>TRBJ2-7|-|TRBV4-1|-
TGCGCCAGCAGCCAGCTCGCGGACACCAGATACGAGCAGTACTTC
CASSQLADTRYEQYF
>TRBJ2-7|-|TRBV27|-
TGTGCCAGCAGTTTAAGGTTTGGGTCTTCCGCCTACGAGCAGTACTTC
CASSLRFGSSAYEQYF
>TRBJ2-2|TRBD2|TRBV2|-
TGTGCCAGCAGCCTCACTAGCGGAGTTAACACCGGGGAGCTGTTTTTT
CASSLTSGVNTGELFF
>TRBJ2-2|-|TRBV24-1|-
TGTGCCACCAGTGATATATCGACAGAGTCTAACACCGGGGAGCTGTTTTTT
CATSDISTESNTGELFF
>TRBJ2-1|TRBD2|TRBV7-2|-
TGTGCCAGCAGCTTGCCGGGACTAGCGGGGGGTATAAATGAGCAGTTCTTC
CASSLPGLAGGINEQFF
>TRBJ1-1|-|TRBV12-5|-
TGTGCTAGTGGTCCACCGGGGGGCCCGAACACTGAAGCTTTCTTT
CASGPPGGPNTEAFF
>TRBJ1-5|-|TRBV11-2|-
TGTGCCAGCAGCTTAATGCAGAATCAGCCCCAGCATTTT
CASSLMQNQPQHF
>TRBJ1-1|-|TRBV7-2|few
TGTGCCAGCAGCTTAGAGGCCGGGCTATCTGAAGCTTTCTTT
CASSLEAGLSEAFF
>TRBJ2-3|TRBD2|TRBV5-6|-
TGTGCCAGCAGCTTGGGGACTAGCGCGGATACGCAGTATTTT
CASSLGTSADTQYF
>TRBJ1-4|TRBD1|TRBV7-9|-
TGTGCCAGCAGCTTAGCTAGGGGGCAAGGTGAAAAACTGTTTTTT
CASSLARGQGEKLFF
>TRBJ1-5|-|TRBV6-6|-
TGTGCCAGCAGTCCCCGGGGAAGAGGCAATCAGCCCCAGCATTTT
CASSPRGRGNQPQHF
>TRBJ1-4|-|TRBV10-3|-
TGTGCCATCGCTAGGGCAACTAATGAAAAACTGTTTTTT
CAIARATNEKLFF
>TRBJ1-2|TRBD1|TRBV9|-
TGTGCCAGCAGCGCTACGCCGGGACAGTCTCATGGCTACACCTTC
CASSATPGQSHGYTF
>TRBJ1-2|TRBD1|TRBV7-2|-
TGTGCCAGCAGCACCCCGGGACAGAAACATGGCTACACCTTC
CASSTPGQKHGYTF
>TRBJ2-7|-|TRBV12-3/TRBV12-4|-
TGTGCCAGCAGTTTCGGTCCGGGGAACGAGCAGTACTTC
CASSFGPGNEQYF